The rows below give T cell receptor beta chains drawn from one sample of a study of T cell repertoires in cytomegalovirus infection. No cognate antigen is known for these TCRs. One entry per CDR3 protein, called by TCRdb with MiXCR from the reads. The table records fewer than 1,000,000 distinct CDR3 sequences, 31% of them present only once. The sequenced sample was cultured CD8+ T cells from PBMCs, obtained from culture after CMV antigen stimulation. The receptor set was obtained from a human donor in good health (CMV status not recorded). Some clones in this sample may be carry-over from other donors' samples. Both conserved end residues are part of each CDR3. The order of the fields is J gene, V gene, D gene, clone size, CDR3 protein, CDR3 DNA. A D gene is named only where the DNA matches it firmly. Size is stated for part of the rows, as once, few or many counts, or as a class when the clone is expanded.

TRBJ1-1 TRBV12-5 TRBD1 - CASGVTGGLGNTEAFF TGTGCTAGTGGTGTTACAGGGGGATTAGGGAACACTGAAGCTTTCTTT
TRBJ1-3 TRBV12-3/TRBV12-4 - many CASRNNLGSGNTIYF TGTGCCAGCCGAAATAACCTCGGCTCTGGAAACACCATATATTTT
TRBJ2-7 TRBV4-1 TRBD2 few CASSQETAGALYEQYF TGCGCCAGCAGCCAAGAAACAGCGGGGGCCCTCTACGAGCAGTACTTC
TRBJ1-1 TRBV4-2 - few CASVPRVGNTEAFF TGTGCCAGCGTACCCAGAGTGGGGAACACTGAAGCTTTCTTT
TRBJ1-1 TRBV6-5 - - CASTEAGDPTEAFF TGTGCCAGCACAGAGGCGGGGGATCCCACTGAAGCTTTCTTT
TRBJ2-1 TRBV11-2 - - CASSLDRGDEQFF TGTGCCAGCAGCTTAGACCGGGGAGATGAGCAGTTCTTC
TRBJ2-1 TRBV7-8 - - CASSPRGGGGIDKQFF TGTGCCAGCAGCCCCCGAGGGGGCGGGGGAATAGATAAGCAGTTCTTC
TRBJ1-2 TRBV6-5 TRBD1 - CASSLHTGTGTYGYTF TGTGCCAGCAGTTTACACACCGGGACAGGGACATATGGCTACACCTTC
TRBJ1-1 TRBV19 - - CASSIYPNTEAFF TGTGCCAGTAGTATATACCCGAACACTGAAGCTTTCTTT
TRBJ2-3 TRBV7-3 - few CASSSAVGLSTDTQYF TGTGCCAGCAGCTCAGCTGTGGGGTTGAGCACAGATACGCAGTATTTT
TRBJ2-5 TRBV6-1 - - CATIGHRQTQYF TGTGCCACCATCGGGCACAGACAGACCCAGTACTTC
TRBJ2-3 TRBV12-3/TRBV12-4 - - CASSSGQQLDTQYF TGTGCCAGCAGTTCCGGACAGCAGCTGGATACGCAGTATTTT
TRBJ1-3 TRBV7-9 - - CASVRGRVAGNTIYF TGTGCCAGCGTACGGGGCCGAGTGGCTGGAAACACCATATATTTT
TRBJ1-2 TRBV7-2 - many CASSLPGSLRRGYTF TGTGCCAGCAGCTTACCAGGATCGCTGCGTCGGGGCTACACCTTC
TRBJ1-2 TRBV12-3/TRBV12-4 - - CASSLHSNLYGYTF TGTGCCAGCAGTTTACACTCAAACCTCTATGGCTACACCTTC
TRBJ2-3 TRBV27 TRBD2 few CASNSLFSGGKADTQYF TGTGCCAGCAATTCCCTTTTTAGCGGGGGGAAGGCAGATACGCAGTATTTT
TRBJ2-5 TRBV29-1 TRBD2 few CSGAGTSASYQYF TGCAGCGGCGCCGGGACTAGCGCTTCTTACCAGTACTTC
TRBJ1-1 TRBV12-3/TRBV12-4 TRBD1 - CASSSRPGTGNTEAFF TGTGCCAGCAGTTCACGTCCCGGGACAGGTAACACTGAAGCTTTCTTT
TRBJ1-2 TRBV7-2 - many CASSSEALNYGYTF TGTGCCAGCAGCTCTGAAGCACTAAACTATGGCTACACCTTC
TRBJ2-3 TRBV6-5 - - CASSYSMAGGGDTQYF TGTGCCAGCAGTTACTCGATGGCAGGGGGAGGAGATACGCAGTATTTT
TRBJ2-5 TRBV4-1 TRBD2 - CASSQQLAGGSQETQYF TGCGCCAGCAGCCAACAACTAGCGGGGGGAAGTCAAGAGACCCAGTACTTC
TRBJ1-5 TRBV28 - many CASSFSNQPQHF TGTGCCAGCAGTTTTAGCAATCAGCCCCAGCATTTT
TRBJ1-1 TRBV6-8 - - CASNPGANTEAFF TGTGCCAGCAACCCCGGGGCTAACACTGAAGCTTTCTTT
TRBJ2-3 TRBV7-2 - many CASSLPGDTQYF TGTGCCAGCAGCCTCCCGGGCGATACGCAGTATTTT
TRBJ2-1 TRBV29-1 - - CSVEFRYNEQFF TGCAGCGTTGAATTTAGGTACAATGAGCAGTTCTTC